These T cell receptor beta chains were read from a single sample in a study of cytomegalovirus exposure and HLA in healthy donors. The protocol was immunoSEQ multiplex PCR, while the TCRdb copy is restricted to in-frame clones and leaves out a portion. This table holds around 190,000 clones, roughly 85% found once. Specimen: PBMCs. The source is a woman in her 30s in good health and CMV-seropositive. Both conserved end residues are part of each CDR3. D genes are given only for firm matches. Some rows have no size entry. The others give once, few or many, or a class for an expanded clone.

size,D,J,V,DNA,CDR3
-,TRBD2,TRBJ2-1,TRBV10-3,TGTGCCATCAGTGGGTACAGGGGGACTAGCGGGGACCTCTCCTACAATGAGCAGTTCTTC,CAISGYRGTSGDLSYNEQFF
-,TRBD2,TRBJ2-5,TRBV15,TGTGCCACCAGCAGAGGCGGCGGGAGCGATGGGGAGACCCAGTACTTC,CATSRGGGSDGETQYF
-,-,TRBJ2-7,TRBV11-3,TGTGCCAGCAGCTCGTGGGGAGGTGGCAGCTCCTACGAGCAGTACTTC,CASSSWGGGSSYEQYF
-,-,TRBJ1-2,TRBV7-9,TGTGCCAGCAGCCCTGTTTCATACTTTGGCTACACCTTC,CASSPVSYFGYTF
-,-,TRBJ2-1,TRBV21-1,TGTGCCAGCAGACCCGGGACAGTTGATTATGAGCAGTTCTTC,CASRPGTVDYEQFF
-,TRBD2,TRBJ2-1,TRBV7-8,TGTGCCAGCAGCTCGACTAGCGGGGGGTACAATGAGCAGTTCTTC,CASSSTSGGYNEQFF
-,-,TRBJ1-6,TRBV6-5,TGTGCCAGCAGTCGGGGGGGGGATAATTCACCCCTCCACTTT,CASSRGGDNSPLHF
-,-,TRBJ1-1,TRBV30,TGTGCCTCCAACAGGGTTGAAGCTTTCTTT,CASNRVEAFF
once,TRBD1,TRBJ2-1,TRBV18,TGTGCCAGCTCAGCAAAAGGGACAGGGAGAGACAATGAGCAGTTCTTC,CASSAKGTGRDNEQFF
-,TRBD2,TRBJ2-5,TRBV5-4,TGTGCCAGCAGCTTCGGACTAGCGGGGTTTGAGACCCAGTACTTC,CASSFGLAGFETQYF